The present T cell receptor beta chain was sequenced within a study of immune evolution from preneoplasia to lung adenocarcinoma. Only in-frame clones appear in the TCRdb table, and some are missing; sequencing was by immunoSEQ multiplex PCR. There are 9,200 or so clones in the sample; 75% to 90% occur only once, and approximately 8.3% lies in the top ten. Study findings and constraints: Top clone frequencies peaked in normal lung, apparently declining through invasive adenocarcinoma.

For this clone: Its antigen is not identified.

Between the mid-2010s and the late 2010s, patients underwent resection in Japan or China. This TCR derives from an older donor with lung adenocarcinoma. Sequenced material: FFPE minimally invasive lung adenocarcinoma tissue.

Here the CDR3 reads CASSPRLAGGKDTQYF. CDR3 DNA: TGTGCCAGCAGCCCGCGACTAGCGGGAGGTAAAGATACGCAGTATTTT. The chain carries TRBV7-2 and TRBJ2-3; 13 bases line up with TRBD2. V was pared by 5 bases and J by 5 bases, with 7 bases of the junction left unmatched. This CDR3 is 16 amino acids long. Germline V gene lookup returns CDR1 SGHTA and CDR2 FQGNSA.